This is a list of T cell receptor beta chains from one sample in a study of blood T cell repertoires in COVID-19. The protocol was immunoSEQ multiplex PCR, while the TCRdb copy is restricted to in-frame clones and leaves out a portion. The sample shows a few hundred thousand clones, roughly 86% of them seen only once. Specimen: PBMCs or T cells enriched from blood (not recorded which). The source of these receptors is a middle-aged man in a cohort exposed to, infected with or recovered from COVID-19 (not recorded which). CDR3s include the opening cysteine and the closing phenylalanine or tryptophan. The order of the fields is V gene, J gene, D gene, clone size, CDR3 protein, CDR3 DNA. The D gene is left open where the match is weak. Where a row states a size, it is once, few, many or the class of an expanded clone; other rows omit it.

>TRBV6-5|TRBJ1-2|TRBD1|-
CASATGMGYGYTF
TGTGCCAGTGCGACAGGGATGGGCTATGGCTACACCTTC
>TRBV2|TRBJ2-7|TRBD2|-
CASTTSVSYEQYF
TGTGCCAGCACGACTAGCGTCTCCTACGAGCAGTACTTC
>TRBV9|TRBJ2-2|TRBD1|-
CASSSPGRRQGTGELFF
TGTGCCAGCAGCTCACCAGGGAGGAGACAGGGGACCGGGGAGCTGTTTTTT
>TRBV20-1|TRBJ1-4|-|-
CSVFYREKLFF
TGCAGCGTGTTCTACAGGGAGAAACTGTTTTTT
>TRBV28|TRBJ1-3|TRBD1|once
CASTLQGAGNTIYF
TGTGCCAGCACCCTACAGGGGGCAGGGAACACCATATATTTT
>TRBV6-5|TRBJ2-7|-|-
CASSYSAGVGFEQYF
TGTGCCAGCAGTTACTCTGCCGGGGTAGGTTTCGAGCAGTACTTC
>TRBV6-6|TRBJ2-7|TRBD1|-
CASSYSAQGAHEQYF
TGTGCCAGCAGTTACTCGGCACAGGGGGCCCACGAGCAGTACTTC
>TRBV28|TRBJ1-1|TRBD1|-
CASSSGQGVVTEAFF
TGTGCCAGCAGTTCAGGACAGGGGGTTGTAACTGAAGCTTTCTTT
>TRBV10-3|TRBJ2-7|-|-
CAISGALDGPYEQYF
TGTGCCATCAGTGGGGCACTAGATGGGCCCTACGAGCAGTACTTC
>TRBV6-2/TRBV6-3|TRBJ1-5|TRBD1|-
CASSYRRDRARQPQHF
TGTGCCAGCAGTTACAGAAGGGACAGGGCACGACAGCCCCAGCATTTT
>TRBV2|TRBJ1-5|TRBD1|-
CASRSGTGSSNQPQHF
TGTGCCAGCAGATCGGGGACAGGGAGTAGCAATCAGCCCCAGCATTTT